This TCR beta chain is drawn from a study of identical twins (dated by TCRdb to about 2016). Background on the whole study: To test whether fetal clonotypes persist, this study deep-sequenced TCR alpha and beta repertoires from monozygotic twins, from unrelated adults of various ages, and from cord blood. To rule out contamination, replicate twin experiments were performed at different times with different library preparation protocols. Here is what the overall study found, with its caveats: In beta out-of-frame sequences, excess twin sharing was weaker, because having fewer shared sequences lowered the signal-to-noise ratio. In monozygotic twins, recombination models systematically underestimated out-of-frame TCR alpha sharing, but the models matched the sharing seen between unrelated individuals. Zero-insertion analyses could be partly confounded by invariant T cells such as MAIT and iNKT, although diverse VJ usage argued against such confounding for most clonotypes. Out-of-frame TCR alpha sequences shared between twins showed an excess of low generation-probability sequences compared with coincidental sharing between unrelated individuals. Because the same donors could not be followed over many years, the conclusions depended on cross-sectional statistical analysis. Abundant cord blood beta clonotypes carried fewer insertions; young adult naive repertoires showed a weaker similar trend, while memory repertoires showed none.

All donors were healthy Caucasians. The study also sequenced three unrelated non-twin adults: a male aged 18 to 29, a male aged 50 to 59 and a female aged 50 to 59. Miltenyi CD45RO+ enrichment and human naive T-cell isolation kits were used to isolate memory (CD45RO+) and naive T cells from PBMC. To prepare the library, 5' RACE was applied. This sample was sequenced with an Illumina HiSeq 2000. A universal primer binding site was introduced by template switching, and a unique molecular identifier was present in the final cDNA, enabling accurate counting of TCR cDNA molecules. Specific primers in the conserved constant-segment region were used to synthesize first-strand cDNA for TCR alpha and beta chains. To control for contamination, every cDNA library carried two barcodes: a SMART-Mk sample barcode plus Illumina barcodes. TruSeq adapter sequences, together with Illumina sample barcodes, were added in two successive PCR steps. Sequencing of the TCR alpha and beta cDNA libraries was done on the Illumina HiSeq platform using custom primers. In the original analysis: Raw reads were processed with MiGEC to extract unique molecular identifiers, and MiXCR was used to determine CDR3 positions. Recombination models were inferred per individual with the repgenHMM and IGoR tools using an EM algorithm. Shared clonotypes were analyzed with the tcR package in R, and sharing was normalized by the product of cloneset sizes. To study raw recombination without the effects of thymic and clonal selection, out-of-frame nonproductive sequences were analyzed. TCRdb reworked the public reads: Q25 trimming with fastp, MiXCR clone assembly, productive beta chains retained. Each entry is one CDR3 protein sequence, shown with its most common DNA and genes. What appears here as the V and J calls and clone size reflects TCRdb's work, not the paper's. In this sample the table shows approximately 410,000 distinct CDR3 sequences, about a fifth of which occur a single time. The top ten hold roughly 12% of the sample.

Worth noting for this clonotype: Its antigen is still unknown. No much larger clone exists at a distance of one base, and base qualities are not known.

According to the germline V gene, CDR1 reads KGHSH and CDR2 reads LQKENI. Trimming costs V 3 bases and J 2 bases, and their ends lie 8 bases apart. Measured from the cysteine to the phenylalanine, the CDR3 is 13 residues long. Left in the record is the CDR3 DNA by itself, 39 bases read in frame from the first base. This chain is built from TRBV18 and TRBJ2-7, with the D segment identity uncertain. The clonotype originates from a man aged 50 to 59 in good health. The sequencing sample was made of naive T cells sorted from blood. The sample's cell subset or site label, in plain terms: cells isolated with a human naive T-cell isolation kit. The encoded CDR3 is CASSPLNTYEQYF. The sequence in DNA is TGTGCCAGCTCACCCCTAAATACCTACGAGCAGTACTTC.